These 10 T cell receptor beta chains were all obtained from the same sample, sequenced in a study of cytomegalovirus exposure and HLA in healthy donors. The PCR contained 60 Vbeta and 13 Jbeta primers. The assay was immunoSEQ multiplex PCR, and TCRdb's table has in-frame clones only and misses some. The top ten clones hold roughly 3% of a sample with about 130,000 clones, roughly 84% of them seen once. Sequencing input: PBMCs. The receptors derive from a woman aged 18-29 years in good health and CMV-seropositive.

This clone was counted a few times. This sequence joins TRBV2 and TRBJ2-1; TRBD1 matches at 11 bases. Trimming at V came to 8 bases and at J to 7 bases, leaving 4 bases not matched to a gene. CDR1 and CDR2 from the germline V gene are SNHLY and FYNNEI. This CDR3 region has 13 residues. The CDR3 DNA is TGTGCCAGCGAGGGACAGGGGGGGAATGAGCAGTTCTTC. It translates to CASEGQGGNEQFF. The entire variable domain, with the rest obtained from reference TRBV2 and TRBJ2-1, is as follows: EPEVTQTPSHQVTQMGQEVILRCVPISNHLYFYWYRQILGQKVEFLVSFYNNEISEKSEIFDDQFSVERPDGSNFTLKIRSTKLEDSAMYFCASEGQGGNEQFFGPGTRLTVL.

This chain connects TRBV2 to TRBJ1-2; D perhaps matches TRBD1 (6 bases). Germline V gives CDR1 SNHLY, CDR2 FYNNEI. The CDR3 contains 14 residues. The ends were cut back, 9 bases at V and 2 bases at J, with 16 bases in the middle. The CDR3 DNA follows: TGTGCCAGTATCGGGACACTGTTAAACTATGGCTACACCTTC. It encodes CASIGTLLNYGYTF.

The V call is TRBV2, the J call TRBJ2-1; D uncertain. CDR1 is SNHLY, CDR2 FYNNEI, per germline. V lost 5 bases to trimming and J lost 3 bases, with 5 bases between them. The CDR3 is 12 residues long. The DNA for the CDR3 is TGTGCCAGCAGTCTACTCTACAATGAGCAGTTCTTC. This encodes CASSLLYNEQFF.

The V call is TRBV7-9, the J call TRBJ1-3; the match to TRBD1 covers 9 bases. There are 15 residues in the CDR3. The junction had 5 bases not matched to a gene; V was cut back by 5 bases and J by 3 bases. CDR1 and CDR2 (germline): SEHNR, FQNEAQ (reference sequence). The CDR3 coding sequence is TGTGCCAGCAGCCCGGGACAGGGAGGTGGAAACACCATATATTTT. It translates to CASSPGQGGGNTIYF. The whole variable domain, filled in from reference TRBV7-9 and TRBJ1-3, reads DTGVSQNPRHKITKRGQNVTFRCDPISEHNRLYWYRQTLGQGPEFLTYFQNEAQLEKSRLLSDRFSAERPKGSFSTLEIQRTEQGDSAMYLCASSPGQGGGNTIYFGEGSWLTVV.

The DNA of the CDR3 is TGTGCCAGCAGCCTCTGGTTTAGCGAGAAGAGAACCCAGTACTTC. Residues: CASSLWFSEKRTQYF. The V call is TRBV9, the J call TRBJ2-5; D is possibly TRBD2 (5 bases). The CDR3 extends over 15 amino acids. The V gene's germline CDR1 is SGDLS and CDR2 YYNGEE. V gave up 4 bases and J gave up 8 bases, with 21 bases separating them.

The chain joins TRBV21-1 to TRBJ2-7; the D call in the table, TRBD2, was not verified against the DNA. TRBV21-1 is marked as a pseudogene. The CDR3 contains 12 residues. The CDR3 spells CASSFATYEQYF. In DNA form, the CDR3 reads TGTGCCAGCAGCTTTGCGACCTACGAGCAGTACTTC.

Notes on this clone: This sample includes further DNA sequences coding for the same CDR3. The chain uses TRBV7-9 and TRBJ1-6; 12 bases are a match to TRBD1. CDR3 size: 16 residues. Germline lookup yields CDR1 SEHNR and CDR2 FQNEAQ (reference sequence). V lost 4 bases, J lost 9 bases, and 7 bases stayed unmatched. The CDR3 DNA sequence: TGTGCCAGCAGCTCCCCGGGACAGGGGGCAGTTTCACCCCTCCACTTT. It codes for CASSSPGQGAVSPLHF.

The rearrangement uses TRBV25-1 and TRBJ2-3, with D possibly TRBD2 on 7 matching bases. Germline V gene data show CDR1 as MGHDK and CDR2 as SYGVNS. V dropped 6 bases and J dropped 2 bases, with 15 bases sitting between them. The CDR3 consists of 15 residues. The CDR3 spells CASRRGGADTDTQYF. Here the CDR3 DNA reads TGTGCCAGCAGAAGAGGGGGGGCCGACACAGATACGCAGTATTTT.

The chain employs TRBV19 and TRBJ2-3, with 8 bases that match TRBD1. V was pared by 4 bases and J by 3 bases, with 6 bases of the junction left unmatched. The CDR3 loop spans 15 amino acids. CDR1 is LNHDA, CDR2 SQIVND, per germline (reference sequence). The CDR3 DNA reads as TGTGCCAGTAGTAACCGACAGGGGTTGACAGATACGCAGTATTTT. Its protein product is CASSNRQGLTDTQYF. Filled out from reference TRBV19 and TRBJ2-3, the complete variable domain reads DGGITQSPKYLFRKEGQNVTLSCEQNLNHDAMYWYRQDPGQGLRLIYYSQIVNDFQKGDIAEGYSVSREKKESFPLTVTSAQKNPTAFYLCASSNRQGLTDTQYFGPGTRLTVL.

Here the CDR3 DNA reads TGCGCCAGCAGCAGCGGGCAGCTTCAGCCCCAGCATTTT. Protein: CASSSGQLQPQHF. The chain has TRBV10-1 and TRBJ1-5; unclear D gene. V lost 6 bases to trimming and J lost 6 bases, with 12 bases between them. Per the germline V gene, CDR1 is WNHNN and CDR2 is SYGVQD (reference sequence). The CDR3 is 13 amino acids.